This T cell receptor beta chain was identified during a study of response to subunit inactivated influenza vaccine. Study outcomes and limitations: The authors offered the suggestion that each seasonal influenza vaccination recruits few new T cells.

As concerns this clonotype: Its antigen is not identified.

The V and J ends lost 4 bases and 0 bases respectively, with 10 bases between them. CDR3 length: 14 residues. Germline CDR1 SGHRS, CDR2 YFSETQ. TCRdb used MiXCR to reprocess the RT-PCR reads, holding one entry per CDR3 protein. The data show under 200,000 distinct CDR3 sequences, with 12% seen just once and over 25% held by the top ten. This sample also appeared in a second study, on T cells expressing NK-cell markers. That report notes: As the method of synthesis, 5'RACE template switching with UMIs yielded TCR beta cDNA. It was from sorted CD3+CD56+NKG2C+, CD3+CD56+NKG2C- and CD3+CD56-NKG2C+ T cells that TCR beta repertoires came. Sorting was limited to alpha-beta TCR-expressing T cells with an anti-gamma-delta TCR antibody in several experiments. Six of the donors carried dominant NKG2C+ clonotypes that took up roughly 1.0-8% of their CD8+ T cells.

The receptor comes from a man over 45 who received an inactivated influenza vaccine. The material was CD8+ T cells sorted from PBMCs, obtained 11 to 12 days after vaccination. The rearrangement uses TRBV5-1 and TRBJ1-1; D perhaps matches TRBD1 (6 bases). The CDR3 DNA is TGCGCCAGCAGCCCTAGGGGGGTGAACACTGAAGCTTTCTTT. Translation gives CASSPRGVNTEAFF.